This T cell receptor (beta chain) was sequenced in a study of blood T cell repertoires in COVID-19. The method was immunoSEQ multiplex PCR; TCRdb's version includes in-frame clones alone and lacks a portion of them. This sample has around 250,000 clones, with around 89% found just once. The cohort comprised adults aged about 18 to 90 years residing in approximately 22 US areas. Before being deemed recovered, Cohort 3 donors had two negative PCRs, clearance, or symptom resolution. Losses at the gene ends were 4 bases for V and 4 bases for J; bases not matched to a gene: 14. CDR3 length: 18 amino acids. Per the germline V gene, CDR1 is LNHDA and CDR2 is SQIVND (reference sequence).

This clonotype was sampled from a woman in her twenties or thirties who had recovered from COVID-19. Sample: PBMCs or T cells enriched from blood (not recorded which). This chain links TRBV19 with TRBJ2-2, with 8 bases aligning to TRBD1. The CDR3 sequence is CASSTPTGESPFTGELFF. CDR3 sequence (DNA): TGTGCCAGTAGTACCCCGACAGGGGAAAGTCCCTTCACCGGGGAGCTGTTTTTT.